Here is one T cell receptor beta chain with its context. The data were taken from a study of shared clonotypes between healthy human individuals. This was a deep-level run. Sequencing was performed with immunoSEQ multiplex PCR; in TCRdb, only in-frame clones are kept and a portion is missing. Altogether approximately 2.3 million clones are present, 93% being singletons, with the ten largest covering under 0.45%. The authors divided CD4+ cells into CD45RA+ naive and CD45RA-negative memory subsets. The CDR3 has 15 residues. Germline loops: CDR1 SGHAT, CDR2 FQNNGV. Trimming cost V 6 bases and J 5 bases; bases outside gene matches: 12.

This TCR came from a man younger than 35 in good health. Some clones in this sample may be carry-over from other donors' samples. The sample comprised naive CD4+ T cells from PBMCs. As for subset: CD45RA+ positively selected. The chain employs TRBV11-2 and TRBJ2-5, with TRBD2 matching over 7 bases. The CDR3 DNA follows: TGTGCCAGCAGGTCTAGCGGCATACGGTGGGAGACCCAGTACTTC. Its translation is CASRSSGIRWETQYF.